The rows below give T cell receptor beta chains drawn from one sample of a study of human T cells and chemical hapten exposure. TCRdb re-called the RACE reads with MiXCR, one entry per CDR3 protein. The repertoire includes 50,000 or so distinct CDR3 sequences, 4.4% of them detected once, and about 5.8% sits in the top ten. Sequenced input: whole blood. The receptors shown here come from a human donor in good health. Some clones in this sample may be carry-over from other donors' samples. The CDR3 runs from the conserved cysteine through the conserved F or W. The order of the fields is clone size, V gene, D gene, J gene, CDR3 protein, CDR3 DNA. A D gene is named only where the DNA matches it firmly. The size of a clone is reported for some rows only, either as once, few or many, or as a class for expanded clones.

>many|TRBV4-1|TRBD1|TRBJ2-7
CASSQEGVGGRRQYF
TGCGCCAGCAGCCAAGAAGGGGTAGGGGGCAGGAGGCAGTACTTC
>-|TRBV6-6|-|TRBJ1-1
CASSDPTGFQMNTEAFF
TGTGCCAGCAGTGACCCGACAGGATTTCAAATGAACACTGAAGCTTTCTTT
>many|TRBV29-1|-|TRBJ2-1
CSVEDNGRAYNEQFF
TGCAGCGTTGAAGATAACGGAAGGGCCTACAATGAGCAGTTCTTC
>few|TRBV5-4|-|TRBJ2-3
CASSLGIAGRGSTDTQYF
TGTGCCAGCAGCCTGGGAATCGCGGGGCGCGGGAGCACAGATACGCAGTATTTT
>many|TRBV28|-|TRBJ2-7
CASSSGHLTYEQYF
TGTGCCAGCAGTTCGGGACACCTGACCTACGAGCAGTACTTC
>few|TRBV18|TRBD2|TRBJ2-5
CASSPAGLAQETQYF
TGTGCCAGCTCACCCGCGGGACTAGCCCAAGAGACCCAGTACTTC
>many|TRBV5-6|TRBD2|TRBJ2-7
CASSPSGRAGEQYF
TGTGCCAGCAGCCCTAGCGGGAGAGCCGGAGAGCAGTACTTC
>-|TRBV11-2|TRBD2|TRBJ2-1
CASSLRLREGGEQFF
TGTGCCAGCAGCTTAAGGTTGCGGGAGGGAGGTGAGCAGTTCTTC
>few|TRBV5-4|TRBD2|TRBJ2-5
CASKSGREETQYF
TGTGCCAGCAAAAGCGGGAGAGAAGAGACCCAGTACTTC
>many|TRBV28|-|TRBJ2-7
CASSSPGQAYEQYF
TGTGCCAGCAGCTCCCCGGGACAAGCCTACGAGCAGTACTTC
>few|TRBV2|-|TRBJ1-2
CASSEVKGQYGYTF
TGTGCCAGCAGTGAAGTTAAAGGACAGTATGGCTACACCTTC
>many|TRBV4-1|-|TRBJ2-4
CASSEGQFADIQYF
TGCGCCAGCAGCGAAGGACAGTTTGCGGACATTCAGTACTTC
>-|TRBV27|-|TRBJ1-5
CASSLMGQANQPQHF
TGTGCCAGCAGTTTAATGGGGCAGGCAAATCAGCCCCAGCATTTT
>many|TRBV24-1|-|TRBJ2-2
CATSHSLPPLNAGELFF
TGTGCCACCAGCCACTCCTTGCCCCCCTTAAACGCCGGGGAGCTGTTTTTT
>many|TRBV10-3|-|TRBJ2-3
CAISGRGDTQYF
TGTGCCATCAGTGGACGAGGGGATACGCAGTATTTT
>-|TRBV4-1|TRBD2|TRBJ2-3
CASSPGSSGIDTQYF
TGCGCCAGCAGCCCAGGATCTAGCGGCATAGATACGCAGTATTTT
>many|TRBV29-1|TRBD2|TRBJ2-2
CSVEPSGTGELFF
TGCAGCGTTGAACCGAGCGGGACTGGGGAGCTGTTTTTT
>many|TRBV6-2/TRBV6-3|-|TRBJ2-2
CASTYSFGSSTGELFF
TGTGCCAGCACTTACTCGTTCGGGAGTAGCACCGGGGAGCTGTTTTTT
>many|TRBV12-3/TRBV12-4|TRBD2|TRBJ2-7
CASRKLAGVLPGEQYF
TGTGCCAGCAGAAAACTAGCGGGAGTCCTCCCGGGCGAGCAGTACTTC
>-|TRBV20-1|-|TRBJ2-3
CSAARTDTQYF
TGCAGTGCTGCTCGAACAGATACGCAGTATTTT
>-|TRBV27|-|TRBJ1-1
CASSWQGNTEAFF
TGTGCCAGCAGTTGGCAGGGGAACACTGAAGCTTTCTTT
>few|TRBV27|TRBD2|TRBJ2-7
CASSSPGTSPYEQYF
TGTGCCAGCAGTTCACCCGGGACTAGCCCCTACGAGCAGTACTTC
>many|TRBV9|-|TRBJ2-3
CASSVGGDGRVDTQYF
TGTGCCAGCAGCGTAGGAGGGGACGGACGTGTAGATACGCAGTATTTT
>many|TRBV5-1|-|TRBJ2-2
CASSSEGSGAANTGELFF
TGCGCCAGCAGCTCAGAAGGCTCAGGGGCGGCGAACACCGGGGAGCTGTTTTTT
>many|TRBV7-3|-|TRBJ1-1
CASSLVGIAEAFF
TGTGCCAGCAGCTTAGTAGGGATTGCTGAAGCTTTCTTT
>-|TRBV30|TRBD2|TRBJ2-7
CAWSLRASAGGRYF
TGTGCCTGGAGTCTTCGGGCGTCCGCGGGAGGGCGGTACTTC
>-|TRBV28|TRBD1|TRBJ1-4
CASSQGGRGEKLFF
TGTGCCAGCAGTCAAGGGGGCAGGGGTGAAAAACTGTTTTTT
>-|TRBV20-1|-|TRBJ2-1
CSARDTFFSYNEQFF
TGCAGTGCCAGGGACACCTTCTTCTCCTACAATGAGCAGTTCTTC
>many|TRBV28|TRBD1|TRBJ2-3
CASTTFPRRDRSTDTQYF
TGTGCCAGCACCACATTCCCTCGCCGGGACAGGAGCACAGATACGCAGTATTTT
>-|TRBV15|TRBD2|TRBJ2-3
CATSRTTGLANTDTQYF
TGTGCCACCAGCAGAACAACGGGACTAGCTAACACAGATACGCAGTATTTT
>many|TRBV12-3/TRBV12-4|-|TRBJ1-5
CASRWGTGNQPQHF
TGTGCCAGCAGGTGGGGCACGGGCAATCAGCCCCAGCATTTT
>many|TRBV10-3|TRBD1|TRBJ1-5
CAIQQGNQPQHF
TGTGCCATCCAACAGGGGAATCAGCCCCAGCATTTT
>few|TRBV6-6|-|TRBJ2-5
CASREPRETQYF
TGTGCCAGCAGGGAACCCAGGGAGACCCAGTACTTC
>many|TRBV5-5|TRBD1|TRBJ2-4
CASSDTTGPKNIQYF
TGTGCCAGCAGCGACACGACAGGGCCCAAAAACATTCAGTACTTC
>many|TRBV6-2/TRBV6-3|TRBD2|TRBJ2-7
CASSPRLAGGPDEQYF
TGTGCCAGCAGTCCCCGGCTAGCGGGAGGGCCCGACGAGCAGTACTTC
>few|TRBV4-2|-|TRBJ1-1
CASSQDPGSALNTEAFF
TGTGCCAGCAGCCAAGATCCAGGTTCGGCGCTGAACACTGAAGCTTTCTTT
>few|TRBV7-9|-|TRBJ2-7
CASSLRAYEQYF
TGTGCCAGCAGCTTGAGGGCGTACGAGCAGTACTTC
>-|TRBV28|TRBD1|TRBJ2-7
CASSRDRPLEQYF
TGTGCCAGCAGCCGGGACAGGCCCCTAGAGCAGTACTTC
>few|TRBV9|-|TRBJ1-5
CASSVEPTLHGQPQHF
TGTGCCAGCAGCGTAGAACCAACCCTACACGGTCAGCCCCAGCATTTT
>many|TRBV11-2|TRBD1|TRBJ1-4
CASSLAGQGVGEKLFF
TGTGCCAGCAGCTTAGCCGGACAGGGGGTAGGAGAAAAACTGTTTTTT
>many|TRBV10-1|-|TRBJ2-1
CASSESWGDEQFF
TGCGCCAGCAGTGAGTCTTGGGGAGATGAGCAGTTCTTC
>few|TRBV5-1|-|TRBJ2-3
CASSFGSEADTQYF
TGCGCCAGCAGCTTCGGGAGTGAGGCAGATACGCAGTATTTT
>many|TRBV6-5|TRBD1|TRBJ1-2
CASSYWDREEGYGYTF
TGTGCCAGCAGTTACTGGGACAGGGAAGAGGGCTATGGCTACACCTTC
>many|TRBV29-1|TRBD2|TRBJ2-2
CSVPQRENTGELFF
TGCAGCGTACCCCAGCGGGAGAACACCGGGGAGCTGTTTTTT
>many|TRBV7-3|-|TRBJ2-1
CASTLGGQAYNEQFF
TGTGCCAGCACCCTCGGCGGGCAGGCCTACAATGAGCAGTTCTTC
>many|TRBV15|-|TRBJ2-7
CATSSRLGGSYEQYF
TGTGCCACCAGCAGCAGGTTAGGGGGCTCCTACGAGCAGTACTTC
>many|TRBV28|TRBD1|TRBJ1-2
CASSPGTGRRYGYTF
TGTGCCAGCAGTCCCGGGACAGGGAGGCGGTATGGCTACACCTTC
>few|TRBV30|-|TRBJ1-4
CAWSVGSRLFF
TGTGCCTGGAGTGTAGGCAGTAGACTGTTTTTT
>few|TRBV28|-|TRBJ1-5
CASSRTNQPQHF
TGTGCCAGCAGTCGGACCAATCAGCCCCAGCATTTT
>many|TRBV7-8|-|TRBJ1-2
CASSLDSSGDPSYGYTF
TGTGCCAGCAGCTTAGATTCGTCGGGGGACCCTTCCTATGGCTACACCTTC
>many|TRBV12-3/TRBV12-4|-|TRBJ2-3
CASSPLGMGTDTQYF
TGTGCCAGCAGTCCCCTAGGGATGGGGACAGATACGCAGTATTTT
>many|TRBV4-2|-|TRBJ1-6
CASSLTGSENGNSPLHF
TGTGCCAGCAGCCTCACTGGTTCGGAAAACGGCAATTCACCCCTCCACTTT
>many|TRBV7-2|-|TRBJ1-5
CASSLRGNQPQHF
TGTGCCAGCAGCTTACGGGGAAATCAGCCCCAGCATTTT
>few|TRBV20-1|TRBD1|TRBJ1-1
CSTGGGGRTEAFF
TGCAGTACAGGGGGCGGTGGTCGAACTGAAGCTTTCTTT
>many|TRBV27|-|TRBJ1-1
CASSNDRYTEAFF
TGTGCCAGCAGTAATGACAGATACACTGAAGCTTTCTTT
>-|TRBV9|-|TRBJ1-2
CASSVGHYGYTF
TGTGCCAGCAGCGTAGGACACTATGGCTACACCTTC
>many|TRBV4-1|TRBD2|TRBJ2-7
CASSHRLAGDYEQYF
TGCGCCAGCAGCCACCGACTAGCGGGAGACTACGAGCAGTACTTC